These 19 T cell receptor beta chains originate from one sample sequenced in a study of CD8 T cells in ankylosing spondylitis. MiXCR, applied by TCRdb to the 5' RACE reads, yields one record per CDR3 protein. The sample holds 250,000 or so distinct CDR3 sequences, roughly a quarter seen once. The sample taken for sequencing was blood, either unsorted or a sorted T cell fraction (not recorded which). These receptor sequences come from a male donor with ankylosing spondylitis or in good health (not recorded which).

The rearrangement joins TRBV6-5 to TRBJ2-4; D is unclear. CDR3 length equals 14 residues. CDR1 and CDR2 from the germline V gene are MNHEY and SVGAGI. The ends were cut back, 0 bases at V and 1 base at J, with 4 bases in the middle. CDR3 DNA sequence: TGTGCCAGCAGTTACTCCGGGGCCAAAAACATTCAGTACTTC. Protein sequence: CASSYSGAKNIQYF.

This chain links TRBV29-1 with TRBJ1-4, with D tentatively TRBD1 (6 bases). CDR1 is SQVTM and CDR2 is ANQGSEA in the germline V gene. V was cut by 2 bases and J by 10 bases, with 11 bases left in between. The length of the CDR3 is 12 residues. CDR3 in DNA: TGCAGCGTTGAAACAGGGTCGGGAAAACTGTTTTTT. Encoded protein: CSVETGSGKLFF. The entire variable domain, with the rest obtained from reference TRBV29-1 and TRBJ1-4, is as follows: SAVISQKPSRDICQRGTSLTIQCQVDSQVTMMFWYRQQPGQSLTLIATANQGSEATYESGFVIDKFPISRPNLTFSTLTVSNMSPEDSSIYLCSVETGSGKLFFGSGTQLSVL.

This clonotype was seen a handful of times. The V gene is TRBV12-3 or TRBV12-4, the J gene TRBJ2-7; no definite D call. Trimming removed 1 base from V and 5 bases from J, with 9 bases in between. The CDR3 length is 13 residues. CDR3 sequence (DNA): TGTGCCAGCAGTTTAGAGGATTGGAACGAGCAGTACTTC. Translation: CASSLEDWNEQYF.

The table lists this clonotype with many counts. The CDR3 protein is CSARDSRATGLGTEAFF. DNA for the CDR3: TGCAGTGCTAGAGATTCCCGTGCGACAGGTCTTGGCACTGAAGCTTTCTTT. This chain connects TRBV20-1 to TRBJ1-1, with a weak D call TRBD1 (6 bases). Germline lookup yields CDR1 DFQATT and CDR2 SNEGSKA (reference sequence). CDR3 length: 17 residues. Trimming pared 0 bases from V and 4 bases from J, leaving 21 bases between.

The chain employs TRBV12-3 or TRBV12-4 and TRBJ2-7; TRBD2 matches 8 bases. The CDR3 runs to 15 residues. V was pared by 3 bases and J by 2 bases, with 6 bases of the junction left unmatched. The DNA of the CDR3 is TGTGCCAGCAGTTTTAGGGCAGCGGGGGCCTACGAGCAGTACTTC. This codes for CASSFRAAGAYEQYF.

In its sample, this clonotype was seen a few times. The chain is built from TRBV12-3 or TRBV12-4 and TRBJ2-7, with D unresolved. The CDR3 totals 14 residues. The V gene lost 3 bases and the J gene lost 3 bases, with 12 bases spanning the gap. In nucleotides, the CDR3 is TGTGCCAGCAGTTTGTGGCTCTCGGACTACGAGCAGTACTTC. Translation: CASSLWLSDYEQYF.

V gene TRBV7-2 combines with J gene TRBJ2-5; unclear D gene. There are 16 residues in the CDR3. V was shortened by 1 base and J by 5 bases, with 17 bases between the two germline ends. Germline CDR1 reads SGHTA; CDR2 reads FQGNSA. Written as DNA, the CDR3 is TGTGCCAGCAGCTTAGTCCGCCGGCAGTTTGTGGAGACCCAGTACTTC. It specifies CASSLVRRQFVETQYF. The whole variable domain, remainder taken from reference TRBV7-2 and TRBJ2-5, is GAGVSQSPSNKVTEKGKDVELRCDPISGHTALYWYRQSLGQGLEFLIYFQGNSAPDKSGLPSDRFSAERTGGSVSTLTIQRTQQEDSAVYLCASSLVRRQFVETQYFGPGTRLLVL.

This clonotype was observed a few times. An end of the junction does not agree with germline; a read error may underlie this. V gene TRBV5-5 combines with J gene TRBJ2-5; D tentatively fits TRBD1 or TRBD2 (5 bases each). This CDR3 has 14 residues. The germline CDR1 and CDR2 sequences are SGHKS and YYEKEE (reference sequence). CDR3 amino acids: CASDRDPRQVTQYF. The CDR3 DNA reads as TGTGCCAGCGACCGGGACCCTAGGCAAGTGACCCAGTACTTC. Full variable domain (rest looked up from reference TRBV5-5 and TRBJ2-5): DAGVTQSPTHLIKTRGQQVTLRCSPISGHKSVSWYQQVLGQGPQFIFQYYEKEERGRGNFPDRFSARQFPNYSSELNVNALLLGDSALYLCASDRDPRQVTQYFGPGTRLLVL.

This clonotype was detected many times. V is TRBV20-1 and J is TRBJ2-2; the D call may be TRBD1 or TRBD2 (5 bases each). The V gene's germline CDR1 is DFQATT and CDR2 SNEGSKA (reference sequence). The V end was cut by 8 bases, the J end by 1 base, with 8 bases between. The CDR3 extends over 12 amino acids. The CDR3 here is CSTGLNTGELFF. CDR3 sequence (DNA): TGCAGTACAGGACTGAACACCGGGGAGCTGTTTTTT.

This clonotype was seen only a few times. This chain connects TRBV20-1 to TRBJ2-5, with D possibly being TRBD2 (5 bases). Germline V gene data show CDR1 as DFQATT and CDR2 as SNEGSKA (reference sequence). With 0 bases removed from V and 2 bases from J, the gap between germline ends came to 13 bases. The CDR3 covers 15 residues. CDR3 in amino acids: CSARDPREQQETQYF. The CDR3 DNA sequence: TGCAGTGCTAGAGATCCGAGGGAACAGCAAGAGACCCAGTACTTC.

This clonotype has ten or more counts. This chain joins TRBV5-1 and TRBJ2-7; D is ambiguous. The germline V gene encodes CDR1 SGHRS and CDR2 YFSETQ. This CDR3 is 13 amino acids long. The V end was cut by 2 bases, the J end by 3 bases, with 9 bases between. CDR3: CASSFRQNYEQYF. DNA of the CDR3: TGCGCCAGCAGCTTCCGGCAGAACTACGAGCAGTACTTC.

The sample holds many counts of this clonotype. The rearrangement joins TRBV6-1 to TRBJ2-1; TRBD2 aligns across 13 bases. The CDR3 spans 15 residues. V lost 7 bases to trimming and J lost 4 bases; unmatched junction nucleotides: 4. Germline V lookup: CDR1 MNHNS, CDR2 SASEGT. The CDR3 protein is CASKPTSGRYNEQFF. In nucleotides, the CDR3 is TGTGCCAGCAAACCGACTAGCGGGAGGTACAATGAGCAGTTCTTC.

This clonotype came up a few times. This chain's CDR3 is CSAKDRGNEQFF. The CDR3 region has the DNA TGCAGTGCTAAGGACAGGGGGAATGAGCAGTTCTTC. The V gene is TRBV20-1, the J gene TRBJ2-1; 10 bases fit TRBD1. Per the germline V gene, CDR1 is DFQATT and CDR2 is SNEGSKA (reference sequence). The CDR3 totals 12 residues. The V segment lost 4 bases and the J segment 7 bases; nucleotides outside the gene matches: 1.

This chain joins TRBV6-5 and TRBJ2-5; D uncertain. Per germline, CDR1 MNHEY and CDR2 SVGAGI. Trimming took off 8 bases at V and 1 base at J, with 8 bases between the two ends. The CDR3 is made up of 12 amino acids. For the CDR3, the DNA is TGTGCCAGCTTTGCCGTCCAAGAGACCCAGTACTTC. Encoded protein: CASFAVQETQYF.

V gene TRBV12-3 or TRBV12-4 combines with J gene TRBJ2-4; D may be TRBD1 or TRBD2 (6 bases each). CDR3 length: 14 residues. The V end was cut by 0 bases, the J end by 6 bases, with 9 bases between. CDR3 nucleotides: TGTGCCAGCAGTTTAGCAGGAGGGGGAAACATTCAGTACTTC. Translated: CASSLAGGGNIQYF.

The genes are TRBV5-1 and TRBJ1-2; no clear D. Germline assignment: CDR1 SGHRS and CDR2 YFSETQ. Trimming removed 3 bases at V and 4 bases at J, with 10 bases between. CDR3 length: 13 amino acids. CDR3 region: CASSSAARYGYTF. The DNA of the CDR3 is TGCGCCAGCAGCTCGGCAGCGCGCTATGGCTACACCTTC.

The sample holds a few counts of this clonotype. V and J are TRBV5-5 and TRBJ2-1; 7 nucleotides align to TRBD1. CDR3 size: 15 residues. With V trimmed by 0 bases and J by 8 bases, 8 bases remained unmatched. Per germline, CDR1 SGHKS and CDR2 YYEKEE (reference sequence). CDR3 coding DNA: TGTGCCAGCAGCTTGGGAGGGGGCGTAGGGGATGAGCAGTTCTTC. Its protein is CASSLGGGVGDEQFF.

For the CDR3, the DNA is TGCAGTGCTCAGGGCTACGAGCAGTACTTC. This translates into CSAQGYEQYF. The chain employs TRBV20-1 and TRBJ2-7, with a weak D call TRBD1 (5 bases). Germline V CDR1 and CDR2: DFQATT, SNEGSKA (reference sequence). The CDR3 extends over 10 amino acids. V was pared by 5 bases and J by 3 bases, with 5 bases between.

V and J are TRBV3-1 and TRBJ2-1; a possible D gene is TRBD2 (6 bases). Looked up from germline, CDR1 is LGHDT and CDR2 is YNNKEL (reference sequence). Trimming removed 1 base from V and 3 bases from J, with 7 bases in between. The CDR3 runs 14 residues. The CDR3 DNA sequence: TGTGCCAGCAGCCAAGCGGGGGTCTACAATGAGCAGTTCTTC. It yields the protein CASSQAGVYNEQFF.